The rows below give T cell receptor beta chains drawn from one sample of a study of blood T cell repertoires in COVID-19. TCRdb's copy holds only in-frame clones and misses some; the assay was immunoSEQ multiplex PCR. The top ten hold less than 9.5% of the sample, which has about 200,000 clones, roughly four fifths seen once. The sequencing sample was made of PBMCs or T cells enriched from blood (not recorded which). The receptors stem from a man between 35 and 55 years old who had recovered from COVID-19. Each CDR3 is given with its conserved first and last residue. Each record gives: J gene, clone size, D gene, V gene, CDR3 DNA, CDR3 protein. A D gene is named only where the DNA matches it firmly. Not all rows give a size; the values are once, few, many and, for expanded clones, a class.

>TRBJ1-3|-|-|TRBV12-3/TRBV12-4
TGTGCCAGCAGGGCCTCAGGGGGAAACACCATATATTTT
CASRASGGNTIYF
>TRBJ1-2|-|-|TRBV20-1
TGCAGTGCTAGTTCGGGGGAGAACTATGGCTACACCTTC
CSASSGENYGYTF
>TRBJ1-2|-|-|TRBV7-2
TGTGCCAGCAGCTTGGACAGCTATGGCTACACCTTC
CASSLDSYGYTF
>TRBJ1-5|-|-|TRBV7-8
TGTGCCAGCAGCTTAGCGCCGGGGGGTAATCAGCCCCAGCATTTT
CASSLAPGGNQPQHF
>TRBJ2-4|-|-|TRBV7-2
TGTGCCAGCAGCTTTAGACTAGGACAAAACATTCAGTACTTC
CASSFRLGQNIQYF
>TRBJ1-2|once|-|TRBV25-1
TGTGCCAGCAGTGGGGCTCGTTTGGATGGCTACACCTTC
CASSGARLDGYTF
>TRBJ1-2|-|TRBD1|TRBV29-1
TGCAGCGCGACAGGGGGCAAGCTCTACTATGGCTACACCTTC
CSATGGKLYYGYTF
>TRBJ1-6|once|TRBD1|TRBV11-2
TGTGCCAGCAGCTCCGGACAGGCTAGGGGTTCACCCCTCCACTTT
CASSSGQARGSPLHF
>TRBJ2-7|many|-|TRBV23-1
TGCGCCAGCAGTCACCTCTATGCCTACGAGCAGTACTTC
CASSHLYAYEQYF
>TRBJ1-5|-|-|TRBV11-2
TGTGCCAGCAGCTTAGAATGGCGGCAGCCCCAGCATTTT
CASSLEWRQPQHF
>TRBJ1-5|-|-|TRBV15
TGTGCCACCTCCGCTCTGAGCAGGGATTATCAGCCCCAGCATTTT
CATSALSRDYQPQHF
>TRBJ1-5|-|TRBD1|TRBV30
TGTGCCTGGAGTGTAGGGCCGGGACAGGGACTTTATAGCAATCAGCCCCAGCATTTT
CAWSVGPGQGLYSNQPQHF
>TRBJ1-3|-|-|TRBV4-3
TGCGCCAGCAGCCAAGATTCAGGAACTGGAAACACCATATATTTT
CASSQDSGTGNTIYF
>TRBJ2-7|few|-|TRBV10-2
TGCGCCAGCAGTGAACAGGGTGACTACGAGCAGTACTTC
CASSEQGDYEQYF
>TRBJ2-7|-|-|TRBV19
TGTGCCAGTAGTATAGCAGGTTCTTCCTACGAGCAGTACTTC
CASSIAGSSYEQYF
>TRBJ1-1|-|TRBD1|TRBV27
TGTGCCAGCAGTTTCGAGGGGGCGAACACTGAAGCTTTCTTT
CASSFEGANTEAFF
>TRBJ2-1|-|TRBD1|TRBV11-1
TGTGCCAGCAGTTCCTGGGACAGCTACAATGAGCAGTTCTTC
CASSSWDSYNEQFF
>TRBJ1-1|-|-|TRBV11-2
TGTGCCAGCAGCCCCGGGGGAGGGTGGTGGACTGAAGCTTTCTTT
CASSPGGGWWTEAFF
>TRBJ1-5|-|TRBD1|TRBV28
TGTGCCAGCATGACGGGACAGGGTCATAATCAGCCCCAGCATTTT
CASMTGQGHNQPQHF
>TRBJ1-2|-|-|TRBV2
TGTGCCAGCAATATTGGGGAGTATCGCTACACCTTC
CASNIGEYRYTF
>TRBJ2-5|-|TRBD2|TRBV18
TGTGCCAGCTCACCTCGCTACCAGCGGGGGAGCCAAGAGACCCAGTACTTC
CASSPRYQRGSQETQYF
>TRBJ1-1|-|-|TRBV28
TGTGCCAGCAGTTTATGGTCCGGGGTGAACACTGAAGCTTTCTTT
CASSLWSGVNTEAFF
>TRBJ1-1|-|TRBD1|TRBV6-5
TGTGCCAGCAGCTCAGGGGGCGCCCCGAACACTGAAGCTTTCTTT
CASSSGGAPNTEAFF
>TRBJ2-3|-|TRBD1|TRBV27
TGTGCCAGCAGTTACGAAGGACAGGACCGCACAGATACGCAGTATTTT
CASSYEGQDRTDTQYF
>TRBJ2-7|-|-|TRBV10-3
TGTGCCATCAGTGAGTTAACAGGCTCCTACGAGCAGTACTTC
CAISELTGSYEQYF
>TRBJ2-1|-|TRBD2|TRBV4-1
TGCGCCAGCAGCCAAGGGGCTAGCGGAGACCGCTACAATGAGCAGTTCTTC
CASSQGASGDRYNEQFF
>TRBJ2-3|few|TRBD1|TRBV9
TGTGCCAGCAGCGCCCCACAGGGGAGCACAGATACGCAGTATTTT
CASSAPQGSTDTQYF
>TRBJ1-1|few|TRBD1|TRBV10-3
TGTGCCATTCAGGGGGAAATCGTCCCTGAAGCTTTCTTT
CAIQGEIVPEAFF
>TRBJ2-7|-|-|TRBV5-1
TGCGCCAGCAGCTTGGGGGAGGTGGGCGACGAGCAGTACTTC
CASSLGEVGDEQYF
>TRBJ1-2|-|-|TRBV30
TGTGCCTGGAGTCCGGGGTATGGCTACACCTTC
CAWSPGYGYTF
>TRBJ1-1|-|-|TRBV12-3/TRBV12-4
TGTGCCAGCAGTTTATCCTCTGAAGCTTTCTTT
CASSLSSEAFF
>TRBJ1-1|-|-|TRBV6-5
TGTGCCAGCCCCGCCCGTGGGGGGGGGAACACTGAAGCTTTCTTT
CASPARGGGNTEAFF
>TRBJ1-1|-|-|TRBV19
TGTGCCAGTAGTATGCCGCGTTTACAGGGAGCTGAAGCTTTCTTT
CASSMPRLQGAEAFF
>TRBJ1-2|-|-|TRBV5-6
TGTGCCAGCAGCTTGGGTTGGACAGCCTCTTCTAACTATGGCTACACCTTC
CASSLGWTASSNYGYTF
>TRBJ1-2|-|-|TRBV4-1
TGCGCCAGCAGCCAAGCCCCGAAGGGGTCCTATGGCTACACCTTC
CASSQAPKGSYGYTF
>TRBJ1-2|-|-|TRBV19
TGTGCCAGTAATACACAGTTTAACTATGGCTACACCTTC
CASNTQFNYGYTF
>TRBJ2-3|-|-|TRBV7-2
TGTGCCAGCAGCTTCTTTCCCACAGATACGCAGTATTTT
CASSFFPTDTQYF
>TRBJ1-2|few|-|TRBV19
TGTGCCAGTAGTATAGTGGAGGGATCGCCAGCTAACTATGGCTACACCTTC
CASSIVEGSPANYGYTF
>TRBJ1-1|-|-|TRBV30
TGTGCCTGGAGTATACAGGTGAACACTGAAGCTTTCTTT
CAWSIQVNTEAFF
>TRBJ2-5|-|-|TRBV7-2
TGTGCCAGCAGCTCGGGGGTCCAAGAGACCCAGTACTTC
CASSSGVQETQYF
>TRBJ1-5|-|TRBD1|TRBV15
TGTGCCACCAGCAGGACAGGGTTCGGGCAGCCCCAGCATTTT
CATSRTGFGQPQHF
>TRBJ1-2|-|-|TRBV6-5
TGTGCCAGCAGTTACGCGGGGTACCCGAGCGGTGGCTACACCTTC
CASSYAGYPSGGYTF